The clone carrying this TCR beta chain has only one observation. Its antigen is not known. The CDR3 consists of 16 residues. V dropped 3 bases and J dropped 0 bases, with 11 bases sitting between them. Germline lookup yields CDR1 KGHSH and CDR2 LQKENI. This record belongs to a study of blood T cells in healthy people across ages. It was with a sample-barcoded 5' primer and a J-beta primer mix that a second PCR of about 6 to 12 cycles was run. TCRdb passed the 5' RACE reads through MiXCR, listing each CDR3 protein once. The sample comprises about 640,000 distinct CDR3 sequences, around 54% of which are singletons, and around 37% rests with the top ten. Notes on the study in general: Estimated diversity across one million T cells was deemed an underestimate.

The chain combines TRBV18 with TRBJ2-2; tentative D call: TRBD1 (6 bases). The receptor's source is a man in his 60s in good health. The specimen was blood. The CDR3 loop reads CASSPQDRSNTGELFF. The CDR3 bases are TGTGCCAGCTCACCCCAAGACAGGTCGAACACCGGGGAGCTGTTTTTT.